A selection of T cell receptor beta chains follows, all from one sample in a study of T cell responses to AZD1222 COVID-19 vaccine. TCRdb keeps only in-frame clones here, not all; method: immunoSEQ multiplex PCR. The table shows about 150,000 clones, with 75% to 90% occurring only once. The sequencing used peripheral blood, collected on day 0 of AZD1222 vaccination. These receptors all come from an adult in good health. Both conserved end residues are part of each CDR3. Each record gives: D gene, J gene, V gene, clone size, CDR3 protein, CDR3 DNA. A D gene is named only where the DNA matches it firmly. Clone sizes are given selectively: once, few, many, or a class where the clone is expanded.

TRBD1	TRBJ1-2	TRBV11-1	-	CASSLEGGDYGYTF	TGTGCCAGCAGCTTAGAAGGGGGCGACTATGGCTACACCTTC
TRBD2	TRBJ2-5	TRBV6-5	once	CASSYERGGLRPQYF	TGTGCCAGCAGTTATGAGCGGGGGGGGCTAAGGCCCCAGTACTTC
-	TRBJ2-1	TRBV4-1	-	CASSQDPLGEQFF	TGCGCCAGCAGCCAAGATCCTCTCGGTGAGCAGTTCTTC
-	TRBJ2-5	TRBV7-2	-	CASTRGGGETQYF	TGTGCCAGCACACGTGGGGGAGGAGAGACCCAGTACTTC
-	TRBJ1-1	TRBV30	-	CAWLSGSRAFF	TGTGCCTGGTTATCGGGGTCAAGAGCTTTCTTT
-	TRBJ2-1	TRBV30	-	CAWSVGIGSSYNEQFF	TGTGCCTGGAGTGTCGGAATAGGCAGCTCCTACAATGAGCAGTTCTTC
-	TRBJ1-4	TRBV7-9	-	CASGDRQNEKLFF	TGTGCCAGCGGTGACAGGCAGAATGAAAAACTGTTTTTT
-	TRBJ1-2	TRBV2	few	CASSELTNYGYTF	TGTGCCAGCAGTGAACTAACTAACTATGGCTACACCTTC
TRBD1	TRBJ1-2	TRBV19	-	CASSIAIRDRVNGYTF	TGTGCCAGTAGTATAGCAATCCGGGACAGGGTCAATGGCTACACCTTC
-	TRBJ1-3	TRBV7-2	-	CASSPVVTTSGNTIYF	TGTGCCAGCAGCCCAGTGGTCACCACCTCTGGAAACACCATATATTTT
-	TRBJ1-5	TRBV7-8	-	CASSLNSNQPQHF	TGTGCCAGCAGCTTGAATAGCAATCAGCCCCAGCATTTT
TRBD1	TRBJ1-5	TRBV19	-	CASRDSHQPQHF	TGTGCCAGCAGGGACAGTCATCAGCCCCAGCATTTT
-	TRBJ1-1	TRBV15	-	CATNSDPEGNTEAFF	TGTGCCACCAACTCAGATCCGGAGGGGAACACTGAAGCTTTCTTT
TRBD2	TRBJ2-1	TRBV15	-	CATSRGPSGRDNEQFF	TGTGCCACCAGCAGAGGGCCTAGCGGGAGGGACAATGAGCAGTTCTTC
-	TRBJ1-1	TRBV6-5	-	CASSYTDIGVGTEAFF	TGTGCCAGCAGTTACACCGATATAGGGGTGGGCACTGAAGCTTTCTTT
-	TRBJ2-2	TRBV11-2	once	CASSLSGAAGELFF	TGTGCCAGCAGCTTAAGCGGAGCGGCCGGGGAGCTGTTTTTT
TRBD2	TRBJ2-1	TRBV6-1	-	CASSEEGLGYNEQFF	TGTGCCAGCAGTGAAGAGGGACTAGGTTACAATGAGCAGTTCTTC
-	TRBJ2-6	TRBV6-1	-	CASSEALGANVLTF	TGTGCCAGCAGTGAAGCTTTAGGGGCCAACGTCCTGACTTTC
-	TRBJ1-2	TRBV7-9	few	CASSRGGLGLANYGYTF	TGTGCCAGCAGCCGCGGGGGGCTAGGCTTAGCTAACTATGGCTACACCTTC
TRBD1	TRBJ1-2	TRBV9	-	CASSPQGAGYGYTF	TGTGCCAGCAGCCCCCAGGGGGCGGGATATGGCTACACCTTC
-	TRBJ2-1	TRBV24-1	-	CATRGRGSDEQFF	TGTGCCACCAGGGGCCGGGGATCGGATGAGCAGTTCTTC
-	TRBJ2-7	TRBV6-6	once	CASSLSGYEQYF	TGTGCCAGCAGTCTTAGCGGCTACGAGCAGTACTTC
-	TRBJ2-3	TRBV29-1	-	CSVGGVEADTQYF	TGCAGCGTTGGTGGGGTTGAGGCAGATACGCAGTATTTT
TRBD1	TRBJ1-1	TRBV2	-	CASSERTGGNTEAFF	TGTGCCAGCAGTGAGAGGACAGGGGGGAACACTGAAGCTTTCTTT
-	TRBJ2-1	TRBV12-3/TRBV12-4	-	CASSLRGEQFF	TGTGCCAGCAGTTTACGAGGGGAGCAGTTCTTC
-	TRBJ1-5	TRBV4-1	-	CASSQEDNQPQHF	TGCGCCAGCAGCCAAGAAGACAATCAGCCCCAGCATTTT
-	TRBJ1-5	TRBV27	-	CASSLSRGNQPQHF	TGTGCCAGCAGTTTATCAAGGGGGAATCAGCCCCAGCATTTT
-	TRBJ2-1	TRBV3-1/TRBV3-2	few	CASSRGHNEQFF	TGTGCCAGCAGCCGGGGCCACAATGAGCAGTTCTTC
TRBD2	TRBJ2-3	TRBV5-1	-	CASSLEGSGGGDTQYF	TGCGCCAGCAGCTTGGAGGGTAGCGGGGGTGGGGATACGCAGTATTTT
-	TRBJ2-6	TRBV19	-	CASSRGAGANVLTF	TGTGCCAGTAGTAGAGGAGCTGGGGCCAACGTCCTGACTTTC
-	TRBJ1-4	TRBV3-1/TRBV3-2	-	CASSQGAGEKLFF	TGTGCCAGCAGCCAGGGGGCAGGCGAAAAACTGTTTTTT
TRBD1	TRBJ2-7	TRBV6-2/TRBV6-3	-	CASSRGTGDFEQYF	TGTGCCAGCAGCCGTGGGACAGGTGATTTCGAGCAGTACTTC
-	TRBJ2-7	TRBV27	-	CASSSTGSYEQYF	TGTGCCAGCAGTTCAACAGGGTCCTACGAGCAGTACTTC
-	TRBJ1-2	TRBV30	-	CAWSVLGDGSYGYTF	TGTGCCTGGAGTGTACTGGGGGACGGATCCTATGGCTACACCTTC
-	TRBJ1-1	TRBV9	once	CASSVYGVDTEAFF	TGTGCCAGCAGCGTATACGGTGTGGACACTGAAGCTTTCTTT
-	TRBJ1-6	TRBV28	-	CASLGDLNSPLHF	TGTGCCAGCTTGGGGGACCTTAATTCACCCCTCCACTTT
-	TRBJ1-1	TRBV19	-	CASSTKANTEAFF	TGTGCCAGTAGCACTAAGGCGAACACTGAAGCTTTCTTT
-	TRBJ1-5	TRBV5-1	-	CASSQDGYQPQHF	TGCGCCAGCAGCCAGGACGGCTATCAGCCCCAGCATTTT
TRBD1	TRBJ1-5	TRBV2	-	CASSEGTENQPQHF	TGTGCCAGCAGCGAGGGGACAGAGAATCAGCCCCAGCATTTT
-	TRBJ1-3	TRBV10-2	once	CASRMGMEGNTIYF	TGCGCCAGCAGGATGGGCATGGAGGGAAACACCATATATTTT
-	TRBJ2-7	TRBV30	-	CAWSVSNDAYEQYF	TGTGCCTGGAGTGTTTCAAATGACGCCTACGAGCAGTACTTC
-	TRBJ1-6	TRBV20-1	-	CSAGNSPLHF	TGCAGTGCTGGGAATTCACCCCTCCACTTT
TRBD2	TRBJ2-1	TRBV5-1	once	CASSHAGDYNEQFF	TGCGCCAGCAGCCACGCGGGAGACTACAATGAGCAGTTCTTC
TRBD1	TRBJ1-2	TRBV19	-	CASTGGGYGYTF	TGTGCCAGTACAGGGGGAGGCTATGGCTACACCTTC
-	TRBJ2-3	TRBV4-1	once	CASSPMGGTQYF	TGCGCCAGCAGCCCAATGGGCGGTACGCAGTATTTT
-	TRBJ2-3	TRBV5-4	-	CASSAGGAGTDTQYF	TGTGCCAGCAGCGCAGGGGGGGCCGGCACAGATACGCAGTATTTT
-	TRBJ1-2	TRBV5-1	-	CASSPQGRTF	TGCGCCAGCAGCCCACAGGGCCGCACCTTC
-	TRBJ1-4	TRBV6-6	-	CASTLADEKLFF	TGTGCCAGCACCTTGGCTGATGAAAAACTGTTTTTT
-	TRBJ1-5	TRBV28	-	CASSFSLRGWNQPQHF	TGTGCCAGCAGTTTCAGCCTGAGGGGCTGGAATCAGCCCCAGCATTTT
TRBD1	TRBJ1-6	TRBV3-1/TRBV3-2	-	CASSDRGHVSPLHF	TGTGCCAGCAGCGACAGGGGGCATGTTTCACCCCTCCACTTT
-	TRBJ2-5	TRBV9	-	CASSFRDFAETQYF	TGTGCCAGCAGCTTCCGGGACTTCGCAGAGACCCAGTACTTC
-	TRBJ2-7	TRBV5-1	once	CASSLGPGTDPYEQYF	TGCGCCAGCAGCTTGGGCCCCGGGACTGACCCCTACGAGCAGTACTTC
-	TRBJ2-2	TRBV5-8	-	CASSLGIWTGELFF	TGTGCCAGCAGCTTGGGGATCTGGACCGGGGAGCTGTTTTTT
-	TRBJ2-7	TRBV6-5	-	CASRGTSYEQYF	TGTGCCAGCAGGGGGACCTCCTACGAGCAGTACTTC